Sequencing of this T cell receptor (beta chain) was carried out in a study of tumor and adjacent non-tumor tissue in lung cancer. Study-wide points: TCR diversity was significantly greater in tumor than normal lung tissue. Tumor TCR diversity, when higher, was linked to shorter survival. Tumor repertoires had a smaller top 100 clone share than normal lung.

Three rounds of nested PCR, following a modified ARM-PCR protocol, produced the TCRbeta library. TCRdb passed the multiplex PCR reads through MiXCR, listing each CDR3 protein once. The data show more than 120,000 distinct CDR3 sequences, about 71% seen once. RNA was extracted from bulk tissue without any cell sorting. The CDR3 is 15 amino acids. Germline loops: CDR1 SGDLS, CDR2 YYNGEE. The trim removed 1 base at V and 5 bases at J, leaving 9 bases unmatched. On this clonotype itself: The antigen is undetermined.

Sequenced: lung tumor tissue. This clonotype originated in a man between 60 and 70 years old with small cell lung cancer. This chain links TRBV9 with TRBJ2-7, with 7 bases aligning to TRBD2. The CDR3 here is CASSVSGGRSNEQYF. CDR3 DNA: TGTGCCAGCAGCGTATCAGGCGGGAGAAGCAACGAGCAGTACTTC.